What follows are 4 T cell receptor beta chains derived from one specimen sequenced in a study of T cells after posttransplantation cyclophosphamide. Here immunoSEQ multiplex PCR was the method, and the copy in TCRdb shows in-frame clones only, minus some. The table lists about 16,000 clones, 80% to 90% of them singletons. Methotrexate plus calcineurin inhibitor accompanied controls' myeloablative marrow transplants; sampling was 1 year later. The starting material was PBMCs, obtained after an allogeneic stem cell transplant with a calcineurin inhibitor and methotrexate. The receptors derive from a male patient aged 45-60 years who received an allogeneic stem cell transplant from an unrelated donor, was CMV-positive, and had chronic GVHD only. A subset of T cells may come from the graft donor.

The V call is TRBV6-1, the J call TRBJ2-1; 8 positions agree with TRBD2. V shed 6 bases, J shed 9 bases, and the junction held 10 bases outside the gene matches. The CDR3 consists of 14 residues. The germline CDR1 and CDR2 sequences are MNHNS and SASEGT. The CDR3 reads CASRGLGPVGEQFF. In nucleotides, the CDR3 is TGTGCCAGCAGGGGACTAGGGCCCGTGGGTGAGCAGTTCTTC.

This rearrangement joins TRBV12-2 to TRBJ2-1; no check of the table's D call, TRBD1, against the DNA was made. TRBV12-2 has pseudogene status. This CDR3 is 17 amino acids long. CDR3 loop: CASRLTGGQRAYNEQFF. CDR3 nucleotide sequence: TGTGCAAGTCGCTTAACAGGGGGACAGCGCGCCTACAATGAGCAGTTCTTC.

This clone occurred once. The chain joins TRBV5-8 to TRBJ1-2; 8 positions agree with TRBD1. Germline CDR1 and CDR2: SGHTS and YDEGEE. The CDR3 loop spans 15 amino acids. Trimming cost V 4 bases and J 8 bases; bases outside gene matches: 13. The CDR3: CASSRRGDRSKGYTF. The CDR3 region has the DNA TGTGCCAGCAGCCGTCGGGGGGACAGGAGTAAAGGCTACACCTTC. The complete variable domain, with remaining parts taken from reference TRBV5-8 and TRBJ1-2, reads EAGVTQSPTHLIKTRGQQATLRCSPISGHTSVYWYQQALGLGLQFLLWYDEGEERNRGNFPPRFSGRQFPNYSSELNVNALELEDSALYLCASSRRGDRSKGYTFGSGTRLTVV.

The chain combines TRBV10-3 with TRBJ2-1, with D maybe TRBD2 (6 bases). The CDR3 length is 15 residues. CDR1 is ENHRY, CDR2 SYGVKD, per germline. With 2 bases removed from V and 0 bases from J, the gap between germline ends came to 8 bases. The CDR3 coding sequence is TGTGCCATCAGTGAGCTCGGGAGCTCCTACAATGAGCAGTTCTTC. Residues: CAISELGSSYNEQFF.